The rows below give T cell receptor beta chains drawn from one sample of a study of T cell repertoires in cytomegalovirus infection. One entry per CDR3 protein results from TCRdb running MiXCR on the reads. The table lists approximately 280,000 distinct CDR3 sequences, approximately 22% of them singletons, with roughly a fifth in the top ten. These receptors' antigens are unknown. Source: cultured PBMCs, taken from culture after CMV antigen stimulation. These receptors originate from a human donor in good health (CMV status not recorded). Some clones in this sample may be carry-over from other donors' samples. CDR3s include the opening cysteine and the closing phenylalanine or tryptophan. A D gene is named only where the DNA matches it firmly. Clone size is not always given. Where it is, it says once, few, many or a class for expanded clones.

d_gene	j_gene	abundance	v_gene	CDR3aa	CDR3nt
NA	TRBJ2-7	many	TRBV4-1	CASSQDRGYEQYF	TGCGCCAGCAGCCAAGATAGGGGCTACGAGCAGTACTTC
NA	TRBJ2-1	few	TRBV27	CASREGYNEQFF	TGTGCCAGCAGGGAGGGCTACAATGAGCAGTTCTTC
TRBD1	TRBJ1-5	NA	TRBV5-8	CASSMVGGTGNQPQHF	TGTGCCAGCAGCATGGTTGGCGGGACAGGGAATCAGCCCCAGCATTTT
TRBD2	TRBJ2-3	NA	TRBV28	CASSQTTSGSFTDTQYF	TGTGCCAGCAGTCAAACGACTAGCGGGAGTTTTACAGATACGCAGTATTTT
NA	TRBJ1-5	many	TRBV7-2	CASSSRGGSQPQHF	TGTGCCAGCAGCTCCCGGGGCGGGAGTCAGCCCCAGCATTTT
TRBD1	TRBJ1-3	many	TRBV7-9	CASSPRGTAGNTIYF	TGTGCCAGCAGCCCTAGGGGGACAGCTGGAAACACCATATATTTT
NA	TRBJ2-2	few	TRBV24-1	CATSPRENTGELFF	TGTGCCACCAGTCCCAGGGAGAACACCGGGGAGCTGTTTTTT
NA	TRBJ2-5	many	TRBV7-2	CASSLGQGGGETQYF	TGTGCCAGCAGCTTAGGGCAGGGAGGCGGAGAGACCCAGTACTTC
NA	TRBJ1-6	many	TRBV7-2	CASSSLEMALHF	TGTGCCAGCAGCTCTTTAGAGATGGCCCTCCACTTT
NA	TRBJ2-5	NA	TRBV20-1	CSAQRSGVGKTQYF	TGCAGTGCTCAGCGTTCGGGGGTCGGAAAGACCCAGTACTTC
NA	TRBJ1-1	few	TRBV19	CASSIDHLLLNTEAFF	TGTGCCAGTAGTATAGACCACCTTCTGTTAAACACTGAAGCTTTCTTT
NA	TRBJ2-2	few	TRBV12-3/TRBV12-4	CASVTGTRPGELFF	TGTGCCAGCGTTACTGGGACGAGGCCCGGGGAGCTGTTTTTT
TRBD2	TRBJ2-1	many	TRBV4-3	CASSQELAASYNEQFF	TGCGCCAGCAGCCAAGAGCTAGCGGCTTCCTACAATGAGCAGTTCTTC
NA	TRBJ2-1	few	TRBV23-1	CASSQTPPGNEQFF	TGCGCCAGCAGTCAAACCCCGCCAGGAAATGAGCAGTTCTTC
NA	TRBJ1-2	many	TRBV12-3/TRBV12-4	CASSYSGKRGYTF	TGTGCCAGCAGTTATTCGGGGAAACGGGGCTACACCTTC
TRBD2	TRBJ2-5	many	TRBV7-2	CASSLAGEASGSWETQYF	TGTGCCAGCAGCTTAGCGGGGGAAGCTAGCGGGAGCTGGGAGACCCAGTACTTC
NA	TRBJ2-5	NA	TRBV9	CASSVGSNGRGETQYF	TGTGCCAGCAGCGTAGGGTCAAACGGGAGAGGGGAGACCCAGTACTTC
NA	TRBJ2-7	NA	TRBV4-1	CASSQERAGLSSYEQYF	TGCGCCAGCAGCCAAGAACGAGCGGGCCTGAGCTCCTACGAGCAGTACTTC
NA	TRBJ2-1	NA	TRBV20-1	CSARLYEQFF	TGCAGTGCTAGGCTCTATGAGCAGTTCTTC
TRBD1	TRBJ1-2	NA	TRBV28	CASSPRTGSGYTF	TGTGCCAGCAGTCCACGGACAGGGTCTGGCTACACCTTC
NA	TRBJ2-1	NA	TRBV28	CASSLSNGLLTYNEQFF	TGTGCCAGCAGTTTAAGTAATGGACTTTTAACGTACAATGAGCAGTTCTTC
NA	TRBJ2-5	many	TRBV7-2	CASSLGSEETQYF	TGTGCCAGCAGCTTAGGGTCTGAAGAGACCCAGTACTTC
NA	TRBJ1-4	many	TRBV7-9	CASSAGGGSEKLFF	TGTGCCAGCAGCGCCGGGGGGGGTTCGGAAAAACTGTTTTTT
NA	TRBJ2-3	few	TRBV7-2	CASSLRWELITDTQYF	TGTGCCAGCAGCTTACGGTGGGAGCTGATCACAGATACGCAGTATTTT
TRBD1	TRBJ1-2	few	TRBV10-2	CASRAEPTGTYGYTF	TGCGCCAGCAGAGCCGAACCGACAGGGACCTATGGCTACACCTTC
TRBD1	TRBJ1-5	many	TRBV7-2	CASGQGWGQPQHF	TGTGCCAGCGGACAGGGATGGGGTCAGCCCCAGCATTTT
NA	TRBJ1-1	NA	TRBV11-2	CASSLVPGGAFF	TGTGCCAGCAGCTTAGTCCCCGGTGGGGCTTTCTTT
TRBD1	TRBJ2-3	NA	TRBV6-4	CASSDSGGRMADTQYF	TGTGCCAGCAGTGACTCAGGGGGCCGAATGGCAGATACGCAGTATTTT
NA	TRBJ1-4	few	TRBV6-1	CASSRLVRTAQDEKLFF	TGTGCCAGCAGCCGACTGGTAAGGACAGCCCAGGATGAAAAACTGTTTTTT
NA	TRBJ2-5	few	TRBV27	CASSSPTYRVRHETQYF	TGTGCCAGCAGTTCGCCTACGTACAGGGTTCGTCACGAGACCCAGTACTTC
NA	TRBJ1-3	many	TRBV7-6	CASSLGPGFGNTIYF	TGTGCCAGCAGCTTAGGACCAGGGTTTGGAAACACCATATATTTT
NA	TRBJ1-5	few	TRBV6-1	CASRRTSLNQPQHF	TGTGCCAGCCGTCGGACAAGCCTCAATCAGCCCCAGCATTTT
NA	TRBJ2-7	NA	TRBV7-4	CASSLTLPYEQYF	TGTGCCAGCAGCTTAACTTTGCCCTACGAGCAGTACTTC
NA	TRBJ2-7	NA	TRBV4-1	CASSQGLLTYEQYF	TGCGCCAGCAGCCAAGGTCTCCTAACCTACGAGCAGTACTTC
NA	TRBJ2-1	once	TRBV20-1	CSARSSRKYNEQFF	TGCAGTGCTAGATCTAGCCGAAAATACAATGAGCAGTTCTTC
NA	TRBJ2-3	many	TRBV7-2	CASSLARSTDTQYF	TGTGCCAGCAGCTTAGCCCGATCCACAGATACGCAGTATTTT
TRBD2	TRBJ2-1	many	TRBV28	CASTMTSGYNEQFF	TGTGCCAGCACCATGACTAGCGGATACAATGAGCAGTTCTTC
TRBD2	TRBJ2-2	NA	TRBV12-3/TRBV12-4	CASSPREGGGELFF	TGTGCCAGCAGCCCAAGGGAGGGTGGAGGGGAGCTGTTTTTT
TRBD2	TRBJ2-2	NA	TRBV19	CASKNWGGNTGELFF	TGTGCCAGTAAAAATTGGGGGGGGAACACCGGGGAGCTGTTTTTT
NA	TRBJ2-5	few	TRBV11-2	CASSLASTQETQYF	TGTGCCAGCAGCTTAGCCAGTACCCAAGAGACCCAGTACTTC
TRBD2	TRBJ2-1	NA	TRBV5-4	CASRASGRSYNEQFF	TGTGCCAGCAGGGCTAGCGGGAGATCCTACAATGAGCAGTTCTTC
TRBD2	TRBJ2-5	few	TRBV29-1	CSVGLAGWETQYF	TGCAGCGTTGGGCTAGCGGGATGGGAGACCCAGTACTTC
TRBD1	TRBJ2-1	few	TRBV7-9	CAGTRRQGGYLGNEQFF	TGTGCCGGTACACGGAGACAGGGGGGTTATTTGGGCAATGAGCAGTTCTTC
NA	TRBJ1-2	many	TRBV7-2	CASSFPGHSYGYTF	TGTGCCAGCAGCTTTCCGGGACACTCCTATGGCTACACCTTC
NA	TRBJ1-2	NA	TRBV24-1	CATSDFGGGGGYTF	TGTGCCACCAGTGATTTTGGAGGGGGTGGTGGCTACACCTTC
TRBD1	TRBJ2-1	NA	TRBV2	CASRDRVNNEQFF	TGTGCCAGCAGGGACAGGGTCAACAATGAGCAGTTCTTC